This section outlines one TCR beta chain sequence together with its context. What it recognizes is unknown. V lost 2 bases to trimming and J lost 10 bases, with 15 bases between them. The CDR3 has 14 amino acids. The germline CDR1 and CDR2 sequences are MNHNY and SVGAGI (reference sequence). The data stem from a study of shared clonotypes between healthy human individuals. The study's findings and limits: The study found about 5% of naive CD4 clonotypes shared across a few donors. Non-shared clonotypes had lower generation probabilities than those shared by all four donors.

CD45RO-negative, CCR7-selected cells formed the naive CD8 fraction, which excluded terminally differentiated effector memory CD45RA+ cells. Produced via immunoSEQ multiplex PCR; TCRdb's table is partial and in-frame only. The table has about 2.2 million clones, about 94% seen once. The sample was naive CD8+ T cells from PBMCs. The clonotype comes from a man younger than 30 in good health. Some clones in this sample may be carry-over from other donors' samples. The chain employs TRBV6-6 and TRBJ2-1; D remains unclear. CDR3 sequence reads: CASSYVSRPEEQFF. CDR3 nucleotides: TGTGCCAGCAGTTACGTCTCTCGGCCAGAGGAGCAGTTCTTC.